These T cell receptor beta chains were read from a single sample in a study of blood T cell repertoires in COVID-19. The method was immunoSEQ multiplex PCR; TCRdb's version includes in-frame clones alone and lacks a portion of them. The repertoire holds 220,000 or so clones, with about 88% as singletons. The sample consisted of peripheral blood. The receptors were sampled from a woman aged 45 to 65 with COVID-19, enrolled during active disease. Each CDR3 is given with its conserved first and last residue. Each record gives: V gene, clone size, J gene, D gene, CDR3 protein, CDR3 DNA. D genes are given only for firm matches. Part of the rows lack a size; the others show once, few, many or a class for expanded clones.

v_call: TRBV3-1/TRBV3-2; clone_size: .; j_call: TRBJ1-6; d_call: .; cdr3_aa: CASSAQINSPLHF; cdr3_nt: TGTGCCAGCAGCGCTCAGATAAATTCACCCCTCCACTTT
v_call: TRBV19; clone_size: few; j_call: TRBJ1-6; d_call: .; cdr3_aa: CASSSPGHGVFSTSPLHF; cdr3_nt: TGTGCCAGTAGTTCACCGGGACATGGAGTTTTTAGTACCTCACCCCTCCACTTT
v_call: TRBV30; clone_size: .; j_call: TRBJ2-1; d_call: TRBD1; cdr3_aa: CAWSYRDRAHNEQFF; cdr3_nt: TGTGCCTGGAGTTACCGGGACAGGGCCCACAATGAGCAGTTCTTC
v_call: TRBV14; clone_size: few; j_call: TRBJ1-1; d_call: .; cdr3_aa: CASSQEKAAKNTEAFF; cdr3_nt: TGTGCCAGCAGCCAAGAAAAAGCCGCGAAGAACACTGAAGCTTTCTTT
v_call: TRBV18; clone_size: .; j_call: TRBJ1-1; d_call: .; cdr3_aa: CASSPLGGTVNTEAFF; cdr3_nt: TGTGCCAGCTCCCCTTTAGGAGGGACCGTCAACACTGAAGCTTTCTTT
v_call: TRBV5-1; clone_size: .; j_call: TRBJ1-2; d_call: .; cdr3_aa: CASSLAEGRDGYTF; cdr3_nt: TGCGCCAGCAGCTTGGCCGAGGGCCGCGATGGCTACACCTTC
v_call: TRBV7-2; clone_size: once; j_call: TRBJ1-6; d_call: .; cdr3_aa: CASSPRPRLNSPLHF; cdr3_nt: TGTGCCAGCAGCCCCCGGCCGCGGTTGAATTCACCCCTCCACTTT
v_call: TRBV7-2; clone_size: once; j_call: TRBJ1-3; d_call: .; cdr3_aa: CASSLVAEGSGNTIYF; cdr3_nt: TGTGCCAGCAGCTTAGTGGCGGAGGGCTCTGGAAACACCATATATTTT
v_call: TRBV5-1; clone_size: .; j_call: TRBJ1-4; d_call: .; cdr3_aa: CASSLDRVEKLFF; cdr3_nt: TGCGCCAGCAGCTTGGACAGGGTCGAAAAACTGTTTTTT
v_call: TRBV5-1; clone_size: .; j_call: TRBJ1-2; d_call: .; cdr3_aa: CASSLSRRDGYTF; cdr3_nt: TGCGCCAGCAGCTTGTCCCGGAGGGATGGCTACACCTTC
v_call: TRBV11-3; clone_size: .; j_call: TRBJ2-3; d_call: TRBD2; cdr3_aa: CASSSALAGGPDTQYF; cdr3_nt: TGTGCCAGCAGCTCCGCCTTAGCGGGGGGGCCAGATACGCAGTATTTT
v_call: TRBV7-3; clone_size: once; j_call: TRBJ2-3; d_call: TRBD1; cdr3_aa: CASSLQGSTDTQYF; cdr3_nt: TGTGCCAGCAGCCTACAGGGGAGCACAGATACGCAGTATTTT
v_call: TRBV30; clone_size: .; j_call: TRBJ1-2; d_call: .; cdr3_aa: CAWSRTNLNYGYTF; cdr3_nt: TGTGCCTGGAGTCGGACAAACTTAAACTATGGCTACACCTTC
v_call: TRBV15; clone_size: .; j_call: TRBJ2-3; d_call: TRBD2; cdr3_aa: CATSRDGSGGIDTQYF; cdr3_nt: TGTGCCACCAGCAGAGATGGGAGCGGGGGGATTGATACGCAGTATTTT
v_call: TRBV5-8; clone_size: once; j_call: TRBJ2-1; d_call: .; cdr3_aa: CASSLDGGSYNEQFF; cdr3_nt: TGTGCCAGCAGCTTGGATGGGGGGAGCTACAATGAGCAGTTCTTC
v_call: TRBV5-1; clone_size: .; j_call: TRBJ1-1; d_call: TRBD1; cdr3_aa: CASSLDQGAPGTEAFF; cdr3_nt: TGCGCCAGCAGCTTGGATCAGGGGGCGCCAGGCACTGAAGCTTTCTTT
v_call: TRBV14; clone_size: .; j_call: TRBJ1-2; d_call: .; cdr3_aa: CASSQDNNYGYTF; cdr3_nt: TGTGCCAGCAGCCAGGACAATAACTATGGCTACACCTTC
v_call: TRBV27; clone_size: .; j_call: TRBJ1-2; d_call: .; cdr3_aa: CASSLQVDYGYTF; cdr3_nt: TGTGCCAGCAGTTTACAGGTTGACTATGGCTACACCTTC
v_call: TRBV3-1/TRBV3-2; clone_size: .; j_call: TRBJ2-7; d_call: TRBD2; cdr3_aa: CASSPGLAGVYEQYF; cdr3_nt: TGTGCCAGCAGCCCTGGACTAGCGGGGGTCTACGAGCAGTACTTC
v_call: TRBV15; clone_size: .; j_call: TRBJ2-2; d_call: .; cdr3_aa: CATSRLQKNTGELFF; cdr3_nt: TGTGCCACCAGCAGACTCCAGAAGAACACCGGGGAGCTGTTTTTT
v_call: TRBV5-5; clone_size: .; j_call: TRBJ2-1; d_call: TRBD2; cdr3_aa: CASSTNPRRGGNEQFF; cdr3_nt: TGTGCCAGCAGCACCAACCCCCGTCGGGGGGGCAATGAGCAGTTCTTC
v_call: TRBV3-1/TRBV3-2; clone_size: .; j_call: TRBJ1-2; d_call: TRBD1; cdr3_aa: CASSQAGQAVYGYTF; cdr3_nt: TGTGCCAGCAGCCAAGCCGGACAGGCCGTCTATGGCTACACCTTC
v_call: TRBV15; clone_size: .; j_call: TRBJ1-1; d_call: .; cdr3_aa: CATSRVGGTEAFF; cdr3_nt: TGTGCCACCAGCAGGGTGGGGGGCACTGAAGCTTTCTTT
v_call: TRBV28; clone_size: few; j_call: TRBJ1-1; d_call: .; cdr3_aa: CASSSGSQGNTEAFF; cdr3_nt: TGTGCCAGCAGTTCCGGGTCACAGGGGAACACTGAAGCTTTCTTT
v_call: TRBV6-4; clone_size: .; j_call: TRBJ1-2; d_call: .; cdr3_aa: CASSDSGAGGYTF; cdr3_nt: TGTGCCAGCAGTGACTCGGGGGCAGGTGGCTACACCTTC
v_call: TRBV10-2; clone_size: .; j_call: TRBJ1-2; d_call: .; cdr3_aa: CASSESGPRGTVYGYTF; cdr3_nt: TGCGCCAGCAGTGAGTCAGGCCCTAGGGGGACGGTTTATGGCTACACCTTC
v_call: TRBV6-4; clone_size: .; j_call: TRBJ2-3; d_call: .; cdr3_aa: CASSDYGVPTDTQYF; cdr3_nt: TGTGCCAGCAGTGACTACGGGGTACCCACAGATACGCAGTATTTT
v_call: TRBV4-2; clone_size: once; j_call: TRBJ2-4; d_call: .; cdr3_aa: CASSQEAHPKAKNIQYF; cdr3_nt: TGTGCCAGCAGCCAAGAGGCCCACCCCAAAGCCAAAAACATTCAGTACTTC
v_call: TRBV19; clone_size: .; j_call: TRBJ2-2; d_call: TRBD1; cdr3_aa: CASSSWDRGPGELFF; cdr3_nt: TGTGCCAGTAGTTCGTGGGACAGGGGGCCCGGGGAGCTGTTTTTT
v_call: TRBV27; clone_size: .; j_call: TRBJ2-2; d_call: TRBD1; cdr3_aa: CASSSLDRANTGELFF; cdr3_nt: TGTGCCAGCAGTTCCCTCGACAGGGCGAACACCGGGGAGCTGTTTTTT
v_call: TRBV28; clone_size: .; j_call: TRBJ1-1; d_call: .; cdr3_aa: CASSFPEAYTEAFF; cdr3_nt: TGTGCCAGCAGTTTCCCTGAGGCATACACTGAAGCTTTCTTT
v_call: TRBV5-6; clone_size: .; j_call: TRBJ1-4; d_call: TRBD1; cdr3_aa: CASSPRDRGGEKLFF; cdr3_nt: TGTGCCAGCAGCCCCCGGGACAGGGGTGGCGAAAAACTGTTTTTT
v_call: TRBV11-3; clone_size: .; j_call: TRBJ2-7; d_call: .; cdr3_aa: CASSSFVSYEQYF; cdr3_nt: TGTGCCAGCAGCTCGTTCGTCTCCTACGAGCAGTACTTC
v_call: TRBV7-2; clone_size: few; j_call: TRBJ2-2; d_call: .; cdr3_aa: CASSLQTGELFF; cdr3_nt: TGTGCCAGCAGCTTACAGACCGGGGAGCTGTTTTTT
v_call: TRBV5-4; clone_size: .; j_call: TRBJ2-3; d_call: TRBD2; cdr3_aa: CASSLGPLAATDTQYF; cdr3_nt: TGTGCCAGCAGCTTGGGGCCGCTAGCGGCCACAGATACGCAGTATTTT
v_call: TRBV19; clone_size: .; j_call: TRBJ2-7; d_call: TRBD2; cdr3_aa: CASSVSSGEYEQYF; cdr3_nt: TGTGCCAGTAGTGTCTCTAGCGGGGAGTACGAGCAGTACTTC
v_call: TRBV9; clone_size: .; j_call: TRBJ1-6; d_call: TRBD1; cdr3_aa: CASSPGQGAYSPLHF; cdr3_nt: TGTGCCAGCAGCCCGGGACAGGGGGCATATTCACCCCTCCACTTT